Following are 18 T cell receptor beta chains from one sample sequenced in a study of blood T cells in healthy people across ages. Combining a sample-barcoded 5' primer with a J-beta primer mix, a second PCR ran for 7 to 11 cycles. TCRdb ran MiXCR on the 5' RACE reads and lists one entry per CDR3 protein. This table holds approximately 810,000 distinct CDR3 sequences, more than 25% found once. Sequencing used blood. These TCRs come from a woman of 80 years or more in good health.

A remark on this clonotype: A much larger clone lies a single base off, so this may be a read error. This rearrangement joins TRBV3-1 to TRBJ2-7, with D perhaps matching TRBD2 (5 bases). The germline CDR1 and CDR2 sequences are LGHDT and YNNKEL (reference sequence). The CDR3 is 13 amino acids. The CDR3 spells CACSQPGWNEQYF. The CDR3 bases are TGTGCCTGCAGCCAACCGGGGTGGAACGAGCAGTACTTC.

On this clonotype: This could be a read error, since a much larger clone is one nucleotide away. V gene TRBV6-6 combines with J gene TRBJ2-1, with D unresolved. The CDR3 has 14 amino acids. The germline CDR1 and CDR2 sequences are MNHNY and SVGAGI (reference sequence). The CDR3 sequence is CAGSYSTGTNEQFF. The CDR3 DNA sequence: TGTGCCGGCAGTTACTCCACCGGCACCAATGAGCAGTTCTTC.

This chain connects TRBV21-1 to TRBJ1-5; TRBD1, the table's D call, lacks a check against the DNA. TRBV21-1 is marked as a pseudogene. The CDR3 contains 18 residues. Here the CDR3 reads CASSPPGQGDRSNQPQHF. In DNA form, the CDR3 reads TGTGCCAGCAGCCCCCCAGGGCAGGGTGATCGAAGCAATCAGCCCCAGCATTTT.

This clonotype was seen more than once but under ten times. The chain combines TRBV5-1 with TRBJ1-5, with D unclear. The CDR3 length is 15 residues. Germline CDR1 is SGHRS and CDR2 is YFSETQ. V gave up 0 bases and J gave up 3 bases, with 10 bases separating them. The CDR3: CASSLAPGYNQPQHF. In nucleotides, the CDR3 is TGCGCCAGCAGCTTGGCCCCGGGGTACAATCAGCCCCAGCATTTT.

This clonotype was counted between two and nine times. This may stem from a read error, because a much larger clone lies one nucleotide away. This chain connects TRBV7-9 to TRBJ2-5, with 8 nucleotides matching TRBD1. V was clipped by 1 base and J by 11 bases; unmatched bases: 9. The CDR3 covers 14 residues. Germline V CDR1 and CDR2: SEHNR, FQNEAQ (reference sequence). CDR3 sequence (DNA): TGTGCCAGCAGCTTAGGGACAGGGTACTACGGGCAGTACTTC. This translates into CASSLGTGYYGQYF.

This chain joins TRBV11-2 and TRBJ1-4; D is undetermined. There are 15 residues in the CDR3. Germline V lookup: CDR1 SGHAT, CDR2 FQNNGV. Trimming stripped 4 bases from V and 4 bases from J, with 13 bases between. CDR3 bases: TGTGCCAGCAGCTCCCAAAGCTCTTTTAATGAAAAACTGTTTTTT. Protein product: CASSSQSSFNEKLFF. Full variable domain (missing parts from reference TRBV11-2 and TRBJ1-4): EAGVAQSPRYKIIEKRQSVAFWCNPISGHATLYWYQQILGQGPKLLIQFQNNGVVDDSQLPKDRFSAERLKGVDSTLKIQPAKLEDSAVYLCASSSQSSFNEKLFFGSGTQLSVL.

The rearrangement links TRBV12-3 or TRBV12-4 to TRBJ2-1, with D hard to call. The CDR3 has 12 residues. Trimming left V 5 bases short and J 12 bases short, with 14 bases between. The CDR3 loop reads CASSLSDGRQFF. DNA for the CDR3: TGTGCCAGCAGTCTATCGGACGGACGGCAGTTCTTC.

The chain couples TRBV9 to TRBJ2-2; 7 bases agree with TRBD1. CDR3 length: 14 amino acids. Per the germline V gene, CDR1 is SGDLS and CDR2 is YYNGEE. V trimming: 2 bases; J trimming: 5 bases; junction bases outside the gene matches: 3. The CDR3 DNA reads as TGTGCCAGCAGCGTTGGACAGGCAACCGGGGAGCTGTTTTTT. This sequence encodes CASSVGQATGELFF.

CDR3 bases: TGTGCCAGCAGGGACAGGGAAAATTCACCCCTCCACTTT. Translated, it gives CASRDRENSPLHF. The V and J genes are TRBV25-1 and TRBJ1-6; 8 bases agree with TRBD1. This CDR3 has 13 residues. V lost 6 bases, J lost 7 bases, and 2 bases stayed unmatched. Per the germline V gene, CDR1 is MGHDK and CDR2 is SYGVNS. The full variable domain, with the rest looked up from reference TRBV25-1 and TRBJ1-6, is EADIYQTPRYLVIGTGKKITLECSQTMGHDKMYWYQQDPGMELHLIHYSYGVNSTEKGDLSSESTVSRIRTEHFPLTLESARPSHTSQYLCASRDRENSPLHFGNGTRLTVT.

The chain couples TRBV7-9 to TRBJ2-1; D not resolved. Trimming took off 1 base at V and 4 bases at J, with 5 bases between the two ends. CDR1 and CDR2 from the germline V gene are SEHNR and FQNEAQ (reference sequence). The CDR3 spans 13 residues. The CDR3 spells CASSLEPYNEQFF. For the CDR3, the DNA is TGTGCCAGCAGCTTAGAACCTTACAATGAGCAGTTCTTC.

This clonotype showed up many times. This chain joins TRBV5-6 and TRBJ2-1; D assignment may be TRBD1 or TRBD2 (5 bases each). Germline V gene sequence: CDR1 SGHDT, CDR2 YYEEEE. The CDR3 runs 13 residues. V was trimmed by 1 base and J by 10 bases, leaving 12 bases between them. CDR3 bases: TGTGCCAGCAGCTTGATAGGGACCGGAGAGCAGTTCTTC. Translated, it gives CASSLIGTGEQFF.

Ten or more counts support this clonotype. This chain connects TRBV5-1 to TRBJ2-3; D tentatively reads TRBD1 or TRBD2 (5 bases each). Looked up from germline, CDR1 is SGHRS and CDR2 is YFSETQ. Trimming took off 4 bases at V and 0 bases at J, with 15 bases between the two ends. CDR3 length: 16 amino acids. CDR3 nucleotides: TGCGCCAGCAGCCTCCAGGGACGGGCGAGCACAGATACGCAGTATTTT. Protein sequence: CASSLQGRASTDTQYF.

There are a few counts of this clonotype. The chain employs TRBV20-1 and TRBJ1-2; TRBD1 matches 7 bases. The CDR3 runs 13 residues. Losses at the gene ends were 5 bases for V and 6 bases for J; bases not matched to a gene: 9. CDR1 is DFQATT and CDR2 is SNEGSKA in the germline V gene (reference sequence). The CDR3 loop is CSALQGGTDGYTF. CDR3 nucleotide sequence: TGCAGTGCTCTCCAGGGGGGAACGGATGGCTACACCTTC.

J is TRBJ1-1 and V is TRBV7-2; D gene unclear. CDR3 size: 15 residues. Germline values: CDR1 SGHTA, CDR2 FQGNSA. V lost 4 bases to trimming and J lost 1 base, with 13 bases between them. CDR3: CASSYLVPSNTEAFF. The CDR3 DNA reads TGTGCCAGCAGCTACTTAGTCCCTTCGAACACTGAAGCTTTCTTT.

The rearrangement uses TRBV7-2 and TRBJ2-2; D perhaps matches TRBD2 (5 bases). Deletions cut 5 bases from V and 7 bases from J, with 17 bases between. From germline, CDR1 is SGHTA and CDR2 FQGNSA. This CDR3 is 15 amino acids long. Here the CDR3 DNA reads TGTGCCAGCAGCCGTAGGCGAGGGCAAGGCGGGGAGCTGTTTTTT. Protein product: CASSRRRGQGGELFF.

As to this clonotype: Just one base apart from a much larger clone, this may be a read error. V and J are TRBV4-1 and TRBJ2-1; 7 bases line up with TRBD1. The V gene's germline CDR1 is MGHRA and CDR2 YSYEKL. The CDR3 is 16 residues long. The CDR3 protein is CASSQGDRLFYSEQFF. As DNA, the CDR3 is TGCGCCAGCAGCCAAGGGGACAGACTCTTCTACAGTGAGCAGTTCTTC.

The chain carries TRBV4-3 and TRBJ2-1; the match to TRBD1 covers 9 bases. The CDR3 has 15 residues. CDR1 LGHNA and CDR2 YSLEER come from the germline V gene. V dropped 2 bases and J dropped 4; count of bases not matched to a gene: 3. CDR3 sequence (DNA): TGCGCCAGCAGCCAATGGACAGGGGAATACAATGAGCAGTTCTTC. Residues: CASSQWTGEYNEQFF.

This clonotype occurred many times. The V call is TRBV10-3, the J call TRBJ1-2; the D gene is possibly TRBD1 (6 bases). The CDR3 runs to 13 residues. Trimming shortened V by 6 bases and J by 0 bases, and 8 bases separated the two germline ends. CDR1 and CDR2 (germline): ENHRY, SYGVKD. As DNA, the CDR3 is TGTGCCATCAGCAGGGGTGCTAACTATGGCTACACCTTC. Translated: CAISRGANYGYTF.